The 24 T cell receptor beta chains given below trace back to one sample, sequenced in a study of blood T cell repertoires in COVID-19. Sequencing used immunoSEQ multiplex PCR; TCRdb keeps in-frame clones, though not all of them. The top ten hold 6.5% to 9% of the sample, which has 230,000 or so clones, 75% to 85% seen once. Material: peripheral blood. These receptors came from a woman of 80 years or more with COVID-19, enrolled during active disease.

V is TRBV27 and J is TRBJ2-2, with D possibly matching TRBD1 (5 bases). The CDR3 has 14 amino acids. Between the trimmed V and J ends, which lost 4 bases and 3 bases, there was a span of 9 bases. CDR1 is MNHEY and CDR2 is SMNVEV in the germline V gene (reference sequence). The CDR3 here is CASSSAGYTGELFF. The DNA of the CDR3 is TGTGCCAGCAGTTCGGCAGGGTACACCGGGGAGCTGTTTTTT.

The chain couples TRBV2 to TRBJ2-7, with D perhaps matching TRBD1 (6 bases). Between the trimmed V and J ends, which lost 8 bases and 1 base, there was a span of 12 bases. The CDR3 runs to 13 residues. CDR1 is SNHLY, CDR2 FYNNEI, per germline. In DNA form, the CDR3 reads TGTGCCAGCTCGGGGACACTTTCCTACGAGCAGTACTTC. Translation: CASSGTLSYEQYF. The full variable domain, its missing parts supplied by reference TRBV2 and TRBJ2-7, is EPEVTQTPSHQVTQMGQEVILRCVPISNHLYFYWYRQILGQKVEFLVSFYNNEISEKSEIFDDQFSVERPDGSNFTLKIRSTKLEDSAMYFCASSGTLSYEQYFGPGTRLTVT.

The chain employs TRBV30 and TRBJ1-2; perhaps TRBD1 as D (6 bases). Trimming removed 2 bases at V and 6 bases at J, with 22 bases between. Looked up from germline, CDR1 is GTSNPN and CDR2 is SVGIG (reference sequence). The CDR3 contains 16 residues. CDR3 DNA sequence: TGTGCCTGGAGTTTCACGTGGGGACATATTAAGAATGGCTACACCTTC. Translation gives CAWSFTWGHIKNGYTF.

This sequence joins TRBV2 and TRBJ2-7; 7 nucleotides align to TRBD1. In germline, CDR1 is SNHLY, CDR2 FYNNEI. The CDR3 is made up of 13 amino acids. The J segment lost 7 bases and the V segment lost 6 bases, leaving 9 bases of the junction unmatched. CDR3 in DNA: TGTGCCAGCAGAGCACAGGGGCCTGGAGAGCAGTACTTC. Its translation: CASRAQGPGEQYF.

The chain carries TRBV3-1 (or the pseudogene TRBV3-2) and TRBJ1-1, with a weak D call TRBD1 (5 bases). There are 13 residues in the CDR3. The V end lost 6 bases, the J end lost 1 base, and 9 bases lay between the germline ends. Germline CDR1 reads LGHDT; CDR2 reads YNNKEL (reference sequence). CDR3 DNA sequence: TGTGCCAGCAGTTCGACAGAGAACACTGAAGCTTTCTTT. Protein product: CASSSTENTEAFF.

There are a few counts of this clone. The chain is built from TRBV5-1 and TRBJ2-2, with a tentative D call TRBD1 (6 bases). CDR1 and CDR2 (germline): SGHRS, YFSETQ. The V end was cut by 3 bases, the J end by 6 bases, with 15 bases between. The CDR3 runs 15 residues. Here the CDR3 DNA reads TGCGCCAGCAGCTACCGGGACACTCGGGCCGGGGAGCTGTTTTTT. Its protein is CASSYRDTRAGELFF.

J is TRBJ2-7 and V is TRBV30; the match to TRBD1 covers 8 bases. Trimming removed 4 bases from V and 0 bases from J; junction bases left unmatched: 8. The CDR3 extends over 15 amino acids. Germline V gene data show CDR1 as GTSNPN and CDR2 as SVGIG (reference sequence). CDR3 region: CAWILRDRSSYEQYF. CDR3 bases: TGTGCCTGGATTCTCCGGGACAGGAGCTCCTACGAGCAGTACTTC.

The CDR3 DNA follows: TGTGCCAGCAGTCAGACTAGCGCCCTGGCTAATGAGCAGTTCTTC. Its protein product is CASSQTSALANEQFF. The chain is built from TRBV2 and TRBJ2-1; TRBD2 matches at 8 bases. The CDR3 is made up of 15 amino acids. CDR1 and CDR2 from the germline V gene are SNHLY and FYNNEI. V was clipped by 5 bases and J by 7 bases; unmatched bases: 10. The variable domain in full, completed from reference TRBV2 and TRBJ2-1, reads EPEVTQTPSHQVTQMGQEVILRCVPISNHLYFYWYRQILGQKVEFLVSFYNNEISEKSEIFDDQFSVERPDGSNFTLKIRSTKLEDSAMYFCASSQTSALANEQFFGPGTRLTVL.

The chain combines TRBV6-2 or TRBV6-3 with TRBJ1-1, with D perhaps TRBD1 (5 bases). CDR1 MNHEY and CDR2 SVGEGT come from the germline V gene. The CDR3 contains 13 residues. The germline V and J ends were trimmed by 6 bases and 1 base, with 9 bases remaining between them. Written as DNA, the CDR3 is TGTGCCAGCAGCCAAACAGGGAACACTGAAGCTTTCTTT. Protein product: CASSQTGNTEAFF.

This chain joins TRBV18 and TRBJ2-1, with D tentatively TRBD1 (6 bases). CDR1 and CDR2 (germline): KGHSH, LQKENI. The length of the CDR3 is 15 residues. Trimming took 1 base from V and 4 from J, leaving 11 bases between them. This CDR3 is CASSPRGPLYNEQFF. CDR3 coding DNA: TGTGCCAGCTCACCACGGGGGCCGTTATACAATGAGCAGTTCTTC.

The chain has TRBV7-2 and TRBJ1-3; D gene unclear. With 8 bases removed from V and 0 bases from J, the gap between germline ends came to 11 bases. CDR1 and CDR2 from the germline V gene are SGHTA and FQGNSA. CDR3 size: 14 residues. The CDR3: CASARSSSGNTIYF. The CDR3 DNA sequence: TGTGCCAGCGCCAGGTCTTCCTCTGGAAACACCATATATTTT. Drawing the rest from reference TRBV7-2 and TRBJ1-3, the complete variable domain is GAGVSQSPSNKVTEKGKDVELRCDPISGHTALYWYRQSLGQGLEFLIYFQGNSAPDKSGLPSDRFSAERTGGSVSTLTIQRTQQEDSAVYLCASARSSSGNTIYFGEGSWLTVV.

V and J are TRBV28 and TRBJ1-4; unclear D gene. Germline-derived CDR1 and CDR2 are MDHEN and SYDVKM. CDR3 length: 13 amino acids. V was cut by 6 bases and J by 8 bases, with 13 bases left in between. The CDR3 DNA reads as TGTGCCAGCAGCCTGGGCCCAAGGGAAAAACTGTTTTTT. This codes for CASSLGPREKLFF.

V is TRBV19 and J is TRBJ1-1; 8 positions match TRBD1. With 8 bases clipped from V and 2 bases from J, the junction kept 16 bases outside the gene matches. The germline gives CDR1 LNHDA, CDR2 SQIVND (reference sequence). The length of the CDR3 is 17 residues. The CDR3 here is CASRTPGTGEINTEAFF. The DNA for the CDR3 is TGTGCCAGTCGTACCCCTGGGACAGGAGAGATCAACACTGAAGCTTTCTTT.

The V gene is TRBV6-5, the J gene TRBJ2-7; D gene ambiguous. The CDR3 is 13 amino acids. Germline V lookup: CDR1 MNHEY, CDR2 SVGAGI. V dropped 6 bases and J dropped 1 base, with 10 bases sitting between them. CDR3 protein: CASRPPGSYEQYF. CDR3 coding DNA: TGTGCCAGCAGACCTCCGGGTTCCTACGAGCAGTACTTC.

The gene calls are TRBV7-6 and TRBJ2-5; possible D gene TRBD2, 6 bases. Germline V gene data show CDR1 as SGHVS and CDR2 as FNYEAQ. The CDR3 is made up of 16 amino acids. Trimming removed 4 bases at V and 1 base at J, with 16 bases between. DNA for the CDR3: TGTGCCAGCAGCTCCACCCTGCGGGGCCTCCAAGAGACCCAGTACTTC. This translates into CASSSTLRGLQETQYF.

The chain employs TRBV6-5 and TRBJ1-2; D is uncertain. V was trimmed by 7 bases and J by 3 bases, leaving 9 bases between them. Germline loops: CDR1 MNHEY, CDR2 SVGAGI. The CDR3 runs to 12 residues. In nucleotides, the CDR3 is TGTGCCAGCAAACGGAGCGACTATGGCTACACCTTC. Amino acid sequence: CASKRSDYGYTF.

This chain links TRBV14 with TRBJ1-2; 11 bases align to TRBD1. The CDR3 extends over 14 amino acids. The ends lost 4 bases at V and 8 bases at J; junction bases unmatched: 6. Per the germline V gene, CDR1 is SGHDN and CDR2 is FVKESK. CDR3 amino acids: CASSLDRGRHGYTF. In DNA form, the CDR3 reads TGTGCCAGCAGCCTGGACAGGGGGCGACACGGCTACACCTTC.

V gene TRBV7-3 combines with J gene TRBJ1-1; perhaps TRBD1 as D (6 bases). CDR1 is SGHTA and CDR2 is FQGTGA in the germline V gene. This CDR3 comprises 16 residues. V was cut by 5 bases and J by 0 bases, with 16 bases left in between. The CDR3 reads CASSLQGTGVNTEAFF. CDR3 nucleotide sequence: TGTGCCAGCAGCCTACAGGGAACTGGTGTGAACACTGAAGCTTTCTTT.

The chain carries TRBV5-1 and TRBJ2-2; D is uncertain. In germline, CDR1 is SGHRS, CDR2 YFSETQ. The CDR3 is 16 amino acids. V gave up 0 bases and J gave up 4 bases, with 13 bases separating them. The chain's CDR3 is CASSLDGVRITGELFF. The CDR3 DNA sequence: TGCGCCAGCAGCTTGGACGGAGTGCGGATCACCGGGGAGCTGTTTTTT.

This chain uses TRBV27 with TRBJ2-5; D may be TRBD2 (5 bases). V lost 4 bases to trimming and J lost 4 bases, with 16 bases between them. CDR1 and CDR2 from the germline V gene are MNHEY and SMNVEV (reference sequence). The CDR3 covers 15 residues. The CDR3 DNA reads TGTGCCAGCAGTTCTAGCCGAAGAATGGGAGAGACCCAGTACTTC. Translation gives CASSSSRRMGETQYF.

The rearrangement uses TRBV24-1 and TRBJ2-3, with 14 bases identical to TRBD2. Trimming at V came to 7 bases and at J to 6 bases, leaving 11 bases not matched to a gene. CDR1 KGHDR and CDR2 SFDVKD come from the germline V gene. This CDR3 contains 17 residues. The DNA of the CDR3 is TGTGCCACCAGCCTTCTGGGACTAGCGGGAGAATCGGATACGCAGTATTTT. This gives the protein CATSLLGLAGESDTQYF.

This chain connects TRBV3-1 (or the pseudogene TRBV3-2) to TRBJ1-1; D may be TRBD1 (5 bases). CDR1 is LGHDT, CDR2 YNNKEL, per germline (reference sequence). V lost 3 bases to trimming and J lost 7 bases, with 12 bases between them. The CDR3 extends over 13 amino acids. The CDR3 nucleotides are TGTGCCAGCAGCCAGTTAACGGGGGTTGAAGCTTTCTTT. As protein: CASSQLTGVEAFF.

The rearrangement uses TRBV18 and TRBJ1-2, with 10 bases fitting TRBD1. The CDR3 sequence is 14 residues long. V trimming: 5 bases; J trimming: 6 bases; junction bases outside the gene matches: 6. From germline, CDR1 is KGHSH and CDR2 LQKENI. The CDR3 loop reads CASSSGQGVDGYTF. DNA for the CDR3: TGTGCCAGCTCATCTGGACAGGGGGTCGATGGCTACACCTTC.

The rearrangement links TRBV28 to TRBJ2-6; TRBD1 might be the D (6 bases). The germline gives CDR1 MDHEN, CDR2 SYDVKM. The CDR3 loop spans 15 amino acids. V shed 6 bases and J shed 4 bases, with 13 bases lying between them. Here the CDR3 reads CASRSTGSGANVLTF. CDR3 nucleotide sequence: TGTGCCAGCAGAAGTACAGGGTCCGGGGCCAACGTCCTGACTTTC.